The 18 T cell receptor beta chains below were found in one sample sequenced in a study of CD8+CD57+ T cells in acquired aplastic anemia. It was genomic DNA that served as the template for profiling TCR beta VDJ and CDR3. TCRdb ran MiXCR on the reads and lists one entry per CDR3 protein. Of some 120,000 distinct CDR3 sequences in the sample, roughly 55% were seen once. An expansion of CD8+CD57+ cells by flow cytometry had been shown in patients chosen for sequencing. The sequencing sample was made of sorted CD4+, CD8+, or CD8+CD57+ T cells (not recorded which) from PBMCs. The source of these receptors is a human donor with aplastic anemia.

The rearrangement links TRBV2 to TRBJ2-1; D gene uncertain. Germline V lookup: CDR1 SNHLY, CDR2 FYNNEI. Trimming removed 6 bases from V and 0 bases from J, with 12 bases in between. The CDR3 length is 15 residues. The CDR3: CASSPPDASYNEQFF. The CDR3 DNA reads TGTGCCAGCAGCCCACCGGATGCCTCCTACAATGAGCAGTTCTTC.

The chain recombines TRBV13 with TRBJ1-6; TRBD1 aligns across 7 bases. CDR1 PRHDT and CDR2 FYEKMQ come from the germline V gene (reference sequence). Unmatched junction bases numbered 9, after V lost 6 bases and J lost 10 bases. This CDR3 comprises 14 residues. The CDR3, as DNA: TGTGCCAGCAGTCCCACAGGGGCCCCCTCACCCCTCCACTTT. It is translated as CASSPTGAPSPLHF.

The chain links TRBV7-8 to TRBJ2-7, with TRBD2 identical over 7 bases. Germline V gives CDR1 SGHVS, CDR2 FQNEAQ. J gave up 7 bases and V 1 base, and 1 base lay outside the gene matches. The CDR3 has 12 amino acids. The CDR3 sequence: CASSLDGGEQYF. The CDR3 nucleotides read TGTGCCAGCAGCTTAGACGGGGGGGAGCAGTACTTC.

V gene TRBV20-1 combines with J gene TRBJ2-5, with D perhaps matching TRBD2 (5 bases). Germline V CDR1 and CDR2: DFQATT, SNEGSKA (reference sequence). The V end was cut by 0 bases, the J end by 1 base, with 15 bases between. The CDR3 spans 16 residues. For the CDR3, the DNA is TGCAGTGCTAGAGATCGGCGCGAGGGAGTCCAAGAGACCCAGTACTTC. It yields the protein CSARDRREGVQETQYF.

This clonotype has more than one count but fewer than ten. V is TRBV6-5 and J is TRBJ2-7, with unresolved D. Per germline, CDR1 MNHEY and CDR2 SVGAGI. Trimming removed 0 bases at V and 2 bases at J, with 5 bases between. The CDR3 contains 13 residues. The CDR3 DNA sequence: TGTGCCAGCAGTTACTCGGAGCCCTACGAGCAGTACTTC. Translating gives CASSYSEPYEQYF.

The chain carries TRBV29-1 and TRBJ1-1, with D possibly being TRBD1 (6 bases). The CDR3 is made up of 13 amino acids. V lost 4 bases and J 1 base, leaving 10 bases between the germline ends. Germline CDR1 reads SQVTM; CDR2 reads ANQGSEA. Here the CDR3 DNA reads TGCAGCGTTGGAAGACAGGAGAACACTGAAGCTTTCTTT. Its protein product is CSVGRQENTEAFF.

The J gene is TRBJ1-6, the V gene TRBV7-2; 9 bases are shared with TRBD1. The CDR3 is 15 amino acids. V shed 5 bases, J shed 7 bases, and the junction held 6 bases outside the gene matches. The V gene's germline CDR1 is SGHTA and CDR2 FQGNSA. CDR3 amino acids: CASSNPGQGNSPLHF. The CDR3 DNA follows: TGTGCCAGCAGCAATCCGGGACAGGGAAATTCACCCCTCCACTTT.

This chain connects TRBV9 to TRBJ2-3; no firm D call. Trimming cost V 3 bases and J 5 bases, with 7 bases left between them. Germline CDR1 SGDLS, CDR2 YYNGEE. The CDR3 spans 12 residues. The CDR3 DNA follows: TGTGCCAGCAGCGCCTCGGGAGATACGCAGTATTTT. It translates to CASSASGDTQYF.

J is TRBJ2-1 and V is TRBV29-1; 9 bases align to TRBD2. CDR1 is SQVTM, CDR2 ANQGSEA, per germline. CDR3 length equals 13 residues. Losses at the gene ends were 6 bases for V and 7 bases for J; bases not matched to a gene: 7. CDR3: CSVASSGNNEQFF. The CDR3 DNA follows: TGCAGCGTGGCCTCTAGCGGGAATAATGAGCAGTTCTTC.

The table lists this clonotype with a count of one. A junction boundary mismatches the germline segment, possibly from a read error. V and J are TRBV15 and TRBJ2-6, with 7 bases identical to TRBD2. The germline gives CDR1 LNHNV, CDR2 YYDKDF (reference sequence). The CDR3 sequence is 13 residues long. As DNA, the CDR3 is TGTGCCACCAGCAGCGGGGGGTATAACACTGAAGCTTTC. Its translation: CATSSGGYNTEAF.

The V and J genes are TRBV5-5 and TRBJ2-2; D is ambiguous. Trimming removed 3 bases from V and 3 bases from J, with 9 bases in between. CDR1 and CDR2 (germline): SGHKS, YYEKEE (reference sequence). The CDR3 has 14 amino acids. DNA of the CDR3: TGTGCCAGCAGCTCAGCTACCTACACCGGGGAGCTGTTTTTT. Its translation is CASSSATYTGELFF.

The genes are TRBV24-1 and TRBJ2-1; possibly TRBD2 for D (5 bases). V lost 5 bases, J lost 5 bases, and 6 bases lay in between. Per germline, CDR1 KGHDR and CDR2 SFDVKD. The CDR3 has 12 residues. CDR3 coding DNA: TGTGCCACCAGTGGGCGGGACAATGAGCAGTTCTTC. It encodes CATSGRDNEQFF.

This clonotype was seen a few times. DNA for the CDR3: TGTGCCAGCAGTTACGTCGGGACCCAAGAGACCCAGTACTTC. The encoded protein is CASSYVGTQETQYF. The chain recombines TRBV6-5 with TRBJ2-5; D may be TRBD1 or TRBD2 (5 bases each). The germline V gene has CDR1 MNHEY and CDR2 SVGAGI. The germline V and J ends were trimmed by 2 bases and 1 base, with 8 bases remaining between them. CDR3 length equals 14 residues.

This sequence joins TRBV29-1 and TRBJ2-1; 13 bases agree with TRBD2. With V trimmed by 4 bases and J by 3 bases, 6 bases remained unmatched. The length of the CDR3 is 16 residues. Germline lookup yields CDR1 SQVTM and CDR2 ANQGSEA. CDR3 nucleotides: TGCAGCGTTGCAGGACTAGCGGGAGTAGGCTACAATGAGCAGTTCTTC. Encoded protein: CSVAGLAGVGYNEQFF.

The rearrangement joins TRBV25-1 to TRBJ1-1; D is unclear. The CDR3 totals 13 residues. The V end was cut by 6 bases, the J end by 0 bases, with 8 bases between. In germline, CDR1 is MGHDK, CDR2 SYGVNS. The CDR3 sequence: CASRREMNTEAFF. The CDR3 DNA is TGTGCCAGCAGAAGGGAGATGAACACTGAAGCTTTCTTT. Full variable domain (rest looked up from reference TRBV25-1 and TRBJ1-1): EADIYQTPRYLVIGTGKKITLECSQTMGHDKMYWYQQDPGMELHLIHYSYGVNSTEKGDLSSESTVSRIRTEHFPLTLESARPSHTSQYLCASRREMNTEAFFGQGTRLTVV.

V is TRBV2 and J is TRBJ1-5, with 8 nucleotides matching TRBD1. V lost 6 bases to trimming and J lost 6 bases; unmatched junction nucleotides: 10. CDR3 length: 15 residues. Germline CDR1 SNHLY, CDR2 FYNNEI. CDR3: CASSSDGQGSQPQHF. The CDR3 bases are TGTGCCAGCAGCTCTGACGGACAGGGATCTCAGCCCCAGCATTTT.

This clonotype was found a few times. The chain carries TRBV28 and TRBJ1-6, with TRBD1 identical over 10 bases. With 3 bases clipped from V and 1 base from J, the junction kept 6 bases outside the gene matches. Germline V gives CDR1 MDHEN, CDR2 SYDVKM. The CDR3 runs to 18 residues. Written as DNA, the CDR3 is TGTGCCAGCAGTTTGGACAGGGGGACTGGGTCCTATAATTCACCCCTCCACTTT. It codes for CASSLDRGTGSYNSPLHF.

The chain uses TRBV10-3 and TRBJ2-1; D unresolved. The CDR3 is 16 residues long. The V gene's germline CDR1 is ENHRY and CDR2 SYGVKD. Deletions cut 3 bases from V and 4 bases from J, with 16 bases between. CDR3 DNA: TGTGCCATCAGTGATGCGGTCCCGACCGGGTACAATGAGCAGTTCTTC. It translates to CAISDAVPTGYNEQFF.